These 15 T cell receptor beta chains share one sample of origin, sequenced in a study of CXCR3-negative and CXCR3-positive naive CD8 T cells (dated by TCRdb to the late 2010s). The sequencing machine was a NextSeq 550. The Human TCR Profiling Kit (MiLaboratory) was used to prepare UMI-labeled 5' RACE TRB cDNA libraries. Following TCRdb reprocessing, every CDR3 protein sequence forms one entry, and DNA is not provided. The sample table includes about 90,000 distinct CDR3 sequences. The biggest ten clones account for approximately 1% of the sample. The sample was naive CXCR3- CD8+ T cells from blood. Explained via the paper, the cell subset or site label denotes: CD45RO-CCR7+CD27+CD95- naive CD8+ T cells lacking CXCR3 (TNR3-). Receptors originate from a human donor in good health. Some clones in this sample may be carry-over from other donors' samples.

The genes are TRBV12-3 or TRBV12-4 and TRBJ1-2; the TCRdb call, TRBD1, lacks DNA for checking. The CDR3 runs 17 residues. The CDR3 sequence: CASSPNPGQGALDGYTF.

The chain has TRBV12-3 or TRBV12-4 and TRBJ1-6; the TCRdb D gene call, TRBD1, has no DNA to confirm it. This CDR3 contains 13 residues. The CDR3 is CASSSGTGAPLHF.

The chain combines TRBV29-1 with TRBJ1-1. Germline V gene sequence: CDR1 SQVTM, CDR2 ANQGSEA. The CDR3 is 12 amino acids. The CDR3: CSVQVMNTEAFF. The full variable domain, in which reference TRBV29-1 and TRBJ1-1 provide the parts outside the CDR3, is SAVISQKPSRDICQRGTSLTIQCQVDSQVTMMFWYRQQPGQSLTLIATANQGSEATYESGFVIDKFPISRPNLTFSTLTVSNMSPEDSSIYLCSVQVMNTEAFFGQGTRLTVV.

This chain joins TRBV24-1 and TRBJ2-1; as DNA is missing, the TRBD1 call by TCRdb cannot be tested. Germline-derived CDR1 and CDR2 are KGHDR and SFDVKD. This CDR3 has 13 amino acids. The CDR3 sequence: CATSDTTVSEQFF.

The CDR3 loop is CASSITGTGVQDEQFF. The chain carries TRBV11-3 and TRBJ2-1; with no DNA, the TCRdb D assignment of TRBD1 cannot be verified. The V gene's germline CDR1 is SGHNT and CDR2 YENEEA. CDR3 length: 16 residues.

V usage is TRBV5-1 and J usage is TRBJ2-5; TCRdb indicates TRBD2, and absent DNA this call remains unverified. The length of the CDR3 is 13 residues. Looked up from germline, CDR1 is SGHRS and CDR2 is YFSETQ. CDR3 in amino acids: CASSPSEGETQYF.

The V and J genes are TRBV28 and TRBJ2-7. CDR3 length: 12 residues. The germline CDR1 and CDR2 sequences are MDHEN and SYDVKM. CDR3 sequence: CASSFVGFEQYF.

The J gene is TRBJ1-1, the V gene TRBV19; TCRdb's assignment of TRBD1 cannot be checked, as there is no DNA. This CDR3 region has 14 residues. Germline CDR1 is LNHDA and CDR2 is SQIVND (reference sequence). CDR3 sequence reads: CASSIRDRGTEAFF.

V and J are TRBV20-1 and TRBJ2-1; TCRdb picks TRBD2, but there is no DNA to check that call. Germline V gene lookup returns CDR1 DFQATT and CDR2 SNEGSKA (reference sequence). CDR3 length: 14 amino acids. This CDR3 reads CSARQVEGWDEQFF.

The chain carries TRBV6-5 and TRBJ1-2; TCRdb indicates TRBD1, and absent DNA this call remains unverified. This CDR3 comprises 15 residues. Germline loops: CDR1 MNHEY, CDR2 SVGAGI. The CDR3 is CASSYWQGAMYGYTF.

This chain uses TRBV18 with TRBJ2-5; TCRdb returns TRBD1, unconfirmable since there is no DNA. This CDR3 region has 15 residues. The germline V gene encodes CDR1 KGHSH and CDR2 LQKENI. CDR3 amino acids: CASSLGRSYPETQYF.

The rearrangement uses TRBV29-1 and TRBJ2-7; as DNA is missing, the TRBD1 call by TCRdb cannot be tested. The CDR3 runs to 13 residues. Germline-derived CDR1 and CDR2 are SQVTM and ANQGSEA. CDR3 amino acids: CSVVQGATYEQYF.

The chain carries TRBV13 and TRBJ1-1; TCRdb names TRBD1, which stays unverified in the absence of DNA. The germline V gene has CDR1 PRHDT and CDR2 FYEKMQ (reference sequence). This CDR3 has 15 residues. This CDR3 reads CASREAVGGSTEAFF.

The V call is TRBV6-5, the J call TRBJ2-1. CDR1 is MNHEY, CDR2 SVGAGI, per germline. This CDR3 has 13 residues. Here the CDR3 reads CTSSLQVYNEQFF.

The rearrangement links TRBV6-2 or TRBV6-3 to TRBJ1-1. The CDR3 has 14 residues. Per germline, CDR1 MNHEY and CDR2 SVGEGT. CDR3 sequence reads: CASGTGYMNTEAFF.